Listed below are T cell receptor beta chains from one sample, sequenced in a study of blood T cell repertoires in COVID-19. The protocol was immunoSEQ multiplex PCR, while the TCRdb copy is restricted to in-frame clones and leaves out a portion. This table holds more than 250,000 clones, approximately 90% found once. Input material: peripheral blood. Receptors were obtained from a woman between 50 and 59 years old with COVID-19, enrolled during active disease. Both conserved end residues are trimmed from each CDR3. D genes are given only for firm matches. The size entry is marked missing in some rows and otherwise reads once, few, many or a size class.

J gene: TRBJ2-3
D gene: TRBD2
V gene: TRBV5-1
clone size: -
CDR3 protein: ASSLGLAGGDTQY

J gene: TRBJ1-2
D gene: -
V gene: TRBV6-6
clone size: -
CDR3 protein: ASILEGSGYT

J gene: TRBJ2-3
D gene: -
V gene: TRBV25-1
clone size: -
CDR3 protein: ASSEPPGETQY

J gene: TRBJ1-5
D gene: -
V gene: TRBV19
clone size: once
CDR3 protein: ASSDNSNQPQH

J gene: TRBJ1-5
D gene: TRBD1
V gene: TRBV15
clone size: -
CDR3 protein: ATSSGRGPEQPQH

J gene: TRBJ1-1
D gene: TRBD1
V gene: TRBV3-1/TRBV3-2
clone size: -
CDR3 protein: ASSLQGAEAF

J gene: TRBJ1-1
D gene: -
V gene: TRBV6-5
clone size: -
CDR3 protein: ASSPNGLNTEAF

J gene: TRBJ1-1
D gene: TRBD1
V gene: TRBV29-1
clone size: -
CDR3 protein: SVAGGLNTEAF

J gene: TRBJ2-3
D gene: TRBD2
V gene: TRBV5-5
clone size: once
CDR3 protein: ASSFASGISDTQY

J gene: TRBJ2-5
D gene: -
V gene: TRBV5-1
clone size: -
CDR3 protein: ASSFESGTQY

J gene: TRBJ1-6
D gene: TRBD1
V gene: TRBV5-6
clone size: -
CDR3 protein: ASSLQTGSGSPLH

J gene: TRBJ1-1
D gene: -
V gene: TRBV6-4
clone size: -
CDR3 protein: ASSDSRRNTEAF

J gene: TRBJ1-1
D gene: -
V gene: TRBV6-6
clone size: -
CDR3 protein: ASHGEVNTEAF

J gene: TRBJ2-3
D gene: -
V gene: TRBV24-1
clone size: -
CDR3 protein: ATSDFGRVKTDTQY

J gene: TRBJ2-1
D gene: TRBD1
V gene: TRBV19
clone size: -
CDR3 protein: ASSPNRGLSYNEQF

J gene: TRBJ2-3
D gene: TRBD1
V gene: TRBV6-5
clone size: -
CDR3 protein: ASSYSETGADTQY

J gene: TRBJ1-5
D gene: TRBD1
V gene: TRBV7-9
clone size: -
CDR3 protein: ASSRDRVGQPQH

J gene: TRBJ1-5
D gene: -
V gene: TRBV30
clone size: -
CDR3 protein: AWSQQVLTQPQH

J gene: TRBJ2-1
D gene: TRBD2
V gene: TRBV11-3
clone size: -
CDR3 protein: ASSQGRIGRSIEQF

J gene: TRBJ2-2
D gene: TRBD1
V gene: TRBV5-1
clone size: once
CDR3 protein: ASMTGTGPLATGELF

J gene: TRBJ2-7
D gene: TRBD2
V gene: TRBV4-1
clone size: -
CDR3 protein: ASSQEDWGGAYEQY

J gene: TRBJ2-1
D gene: TRBD2
V gene: TRBV15
clone size: few
CDR3 protein: ATSRTGTSGLSLYNEQF

J gene: TRBJ2-3
D gene: -
V gene: TRBV6-1
clone size: -
CDR3 protein: ASSQGGTVSTDTQY

J gene: TRBJ1-2
D gene: TRBD1
V gene: TRBV5-8
clone size: few
CDR3 protein: ASSLDFGQGAGYGYT

J gene: TRBJ2-3
D gene: -
V gene: TRBV6-4
clone size: few
CDR3 protein: ASGIGGMDTQY

J gene: TRBJ2-3
D gene: TRBD2
V gene: TRBV9
clone size: -
CDR3 protein: ASSSRLLAGKPHTQY

J gene: TRBJ1-2
D gene: TRBD1
V gene: TRBV7-2
clone size: once
CDR3 protein: ASSSRDRASST

J gene: TRBJ1-2
D gene: -
V gene: TRBV1
clone size: -
CDR3 protein: TSSYPWGQSLKEGYT

J gene: TRBJ1-6
D gene: TRBD1
V gene: TRBV4-1
clone size: -
CDR3 protein: ASSEGQYNSPLH

J gene: TRBJ2-2
D gene: TRBD2
V gene: TRBV19
clone size: -
CDR3 protein: ASTLTSRMYRGELF

J gene: TRBJ2-4
D gene: -
V gene: TRBV7-2
clone size: -
CDR3 protein: ASSQGGGGNKNIQY

J gene: TRBJ1-1
D gene: -
V gene: TRBV18
clone size: -
CDR3 protein: ASSQGIVNTEAF

J gene: TRBJ2-7
D gene: -
V gene: TRBV14
clone size: -
CDR3 protein: ASSQDPHLSMYEQY

J gene: TRBJ1-6
D gene: TRBD1
V gene: TRBV7-2
clone size: -
CDR3 protein: ASSERGRGLSNSPLH

J gene: TRBJ2-1
D gene: TRBD2
V gene: TRBV11-2
clone size: -
CDR3 protein: ASSLGGSVYNEQF

J gene: TRBJ2-5
D gene: -
V gene: TRBV19
clone size: once
CDR3 protein: ASSTLAPQETQY

J gene: TRBJ2-2
D gene: -
V gene: TRBV7-3
clone size: once
CDR3 protein: ASSLQGFTGELF

J gene: TRBJ2-2
D gene: -
V gene: TRBV15
clone size: -
CDR3 protein: ATSKKLTLANTGELF

J gene: TRBJ2-7
D gene: TRBD2
V gene: TRBV23-1
clone size: few
CDR3 protein: ASSPLGGGNSYEQY

J gene: TRBJ2-7
D gene: TRBD2
V gene: TRBV18
clone size: once
CDR3 protein: ASSPRLAAFQDYEQY

J gene: TRBJ2-1
D gene: -
V gene: TRBV7-3
clone size: -
CDR3 protein: ASSLPLSGLKTEQF

J gene: TRBJ2-7
D gene: -
V gene: TRBV30
clone size: -
CDR3 protein: AWSVRDGWEQY

J gene: TRBJ1-3
D gene: -
V gene: TRBV6-2/TRBV6-3
clone size: -
CDR3 protein: ASSSGTSVGNTIY

J gene: TRBJ1-2
D gene: TRBD1
V gene: TRBV6-5
clone size: -
CDR3 protein: ASNPGTGLYGYT

J gene: TRBJ2-2
D gene: TRBD2
V gene: TRBV7-2
clone size: -
CDR3 protein: ASSAAAGGIGELF

J gene: TRBJ2-5
D gene: TRBD2
V gene: TRBV10-2
clone size: -
CDR3 protein: ASSGLAPSETQY

J gene: TRBJ2-1
D gene: -
V gene: TRBV29-1
clone size: -
CDR3 protein: SVERTSYNEQF

J gene: TRBJ1-4
D gene: TRBD1
V gene: TRBV30
clone size: -
CDR3 protein: AWSVAGGNEKLF

J gene: TRBJ2-1
D gene: TRBD2
V gene: TRBV5-1
clone size: -
CDR3 protein: ASSSGLAGSYNEQF

J gene: TRBJ2-3
D gene: TRBD1
V gene: TRBV6-5
clone size: -
CDR3 protein: ASSSRTGADTQY

J gene: TRBJ2-5
D gene: TRBD2
V gene: TRBV27
clone size: -
CDR3 protein: ASSSWREGLETQY

J gene: TRBJ2-1
D gene: TRBD2
V gene: TRBV14
clone size: -
CDR3 protein: ASSQRRTSRNNEQF

J gene: TRBJ2-7
D gene: -
V gene: TRBV10-1
clone size: -
CDR3 protein: ASSERGMNEQY

J gene: TRBJ1-1
D gene: -
V gene: TRBV3-1/TRBV3-2
clone size: -
CDR3 protein: ASSPRGGYTEAF

J gene: TRBJ2-7
D gene: -
V gene: TRBV11-3
clone size: once
CDR3 protein: ASSFLSAGRYTPSYEQY

J gene: TRBJ1-2
D gene: TRBD1
V gene: TRBV7-2
clone size: few
CDR3 protein: ASSLVYRDRAGYGYT